This TCR beta chain was sequenced during a study of control samples from healthy donors and cancer patients. Per the germline V gene, CDR1 is MGHDK and CDR2 is SYGVNS. CDR3 length: 13 residues. Trimming removed 7 bases from V and 3 bases from J, with 13 bases in between. Clones were sequenced by immunoSEQ multiplex PCR, and TCRdb holds only the in-frame ones, with some missing. The sample lists some 150,000 clones; roughly 94% were seen once. This clone showed up just once. The V and J genes are TRBV25-1 and TRBJ2-7; D may be TRBD2 (7 bases). Sequences were obtained from PBMCs. The receptor's source is a man aged 55 to 70 with colorectal cancer. The CDR3 region is CASIGGAGYEQYF. CDR3 in DNA: TGTGCCAGCATAGGGGGGGCGGGCTACGAGCAGTACTTC.